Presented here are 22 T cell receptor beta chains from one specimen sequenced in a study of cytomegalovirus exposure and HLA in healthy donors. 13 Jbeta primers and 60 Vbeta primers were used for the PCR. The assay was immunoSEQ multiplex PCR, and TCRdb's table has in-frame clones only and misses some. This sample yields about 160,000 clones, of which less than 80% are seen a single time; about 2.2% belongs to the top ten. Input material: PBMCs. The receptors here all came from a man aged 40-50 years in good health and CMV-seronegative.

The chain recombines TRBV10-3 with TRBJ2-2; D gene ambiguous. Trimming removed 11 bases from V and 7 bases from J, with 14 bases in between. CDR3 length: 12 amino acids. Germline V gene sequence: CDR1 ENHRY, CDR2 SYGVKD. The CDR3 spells CAVNAEHGELFF. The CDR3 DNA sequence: TGTGCCGTCAATGCGGAGCACGGGGAGCTGTTTTTT.

The CDR3 sequence: CASSPRRFEVETQYF. CDR3 nucleotide sequence: TGTGCCAGCAGCCCCCGTAGGTTTGAGGTGGAGACCCAGTACTTC. This chain uses TRBV7-8 with TRBJ2-5; no clear D. The CDR3 contains 15 residues. Deletions cut 5 bases from V and 5 bases from J, with 18 bases between. Germline V gene lookup returns CDR1 SGHVS and CDR2 FQNEAQ.

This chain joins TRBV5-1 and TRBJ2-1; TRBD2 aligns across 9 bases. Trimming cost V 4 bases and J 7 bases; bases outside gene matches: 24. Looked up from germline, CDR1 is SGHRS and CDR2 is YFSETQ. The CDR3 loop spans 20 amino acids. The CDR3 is CASSPRGASGTKSSLNEQFF. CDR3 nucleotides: TGCGCCAGCAGCCCCCGGGGGGCTAGCGGGACTAAGAGCTCGTTAAATGAGCAGTTCTTC.

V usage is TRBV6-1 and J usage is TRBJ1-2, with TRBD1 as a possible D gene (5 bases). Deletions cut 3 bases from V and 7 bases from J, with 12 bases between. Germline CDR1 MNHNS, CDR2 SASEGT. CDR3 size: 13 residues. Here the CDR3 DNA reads TGTGCCAGCAGTGAGTCCAGGGTTTTTGGCTACACCTTC. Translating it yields CASSESRVFGYTF.

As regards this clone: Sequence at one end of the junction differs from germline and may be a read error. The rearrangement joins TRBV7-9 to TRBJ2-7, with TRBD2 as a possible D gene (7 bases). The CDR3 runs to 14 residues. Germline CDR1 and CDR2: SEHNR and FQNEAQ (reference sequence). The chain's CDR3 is CSSSLRGGLGAQYF. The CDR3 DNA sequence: TGTTCCAGCAGCCTAAGGGGGGGCCTTGGAGCGCAGTACTTC.

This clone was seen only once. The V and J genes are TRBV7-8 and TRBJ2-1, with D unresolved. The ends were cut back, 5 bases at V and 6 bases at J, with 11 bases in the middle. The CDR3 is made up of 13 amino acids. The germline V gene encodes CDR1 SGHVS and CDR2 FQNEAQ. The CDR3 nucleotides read TGTGCCAGCAGCCTCACCCTAACCAATGAGCAGTTCTTC. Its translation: CASSLTLTNEQFF.

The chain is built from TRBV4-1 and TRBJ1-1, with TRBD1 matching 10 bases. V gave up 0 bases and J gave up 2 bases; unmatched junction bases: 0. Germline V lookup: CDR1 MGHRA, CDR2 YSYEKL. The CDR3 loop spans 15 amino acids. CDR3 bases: TGCGCCAGCAGCCAAGAGACAGGGGGCAACACTGAAGCTTTCTTT. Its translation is CASSQETGGNTEAFF.

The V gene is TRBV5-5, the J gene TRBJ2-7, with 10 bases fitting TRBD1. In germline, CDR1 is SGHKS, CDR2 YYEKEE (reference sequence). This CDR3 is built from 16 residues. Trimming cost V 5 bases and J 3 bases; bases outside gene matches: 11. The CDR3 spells CASRPFTGQGVYEQYF. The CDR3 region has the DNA TGTGCCAGCAGACCCTTTACTGGACAGGGGGTCTACGAGCAGTACTTC.

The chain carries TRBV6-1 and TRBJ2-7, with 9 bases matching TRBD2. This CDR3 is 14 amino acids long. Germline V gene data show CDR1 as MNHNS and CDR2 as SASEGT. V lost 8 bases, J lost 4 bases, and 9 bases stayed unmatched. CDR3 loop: CASGGAGGRYEQYF. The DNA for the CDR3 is TGTGCCAGCGGGGGAGCGGGAGGAAGGTACGAGCAGTACTTC.

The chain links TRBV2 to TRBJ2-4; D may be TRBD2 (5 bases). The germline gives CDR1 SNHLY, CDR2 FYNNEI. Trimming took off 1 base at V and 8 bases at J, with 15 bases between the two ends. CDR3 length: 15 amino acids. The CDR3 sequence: CASSEGRRTPHIQYF. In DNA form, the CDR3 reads TGTGCCAGCAGTGAAGGGCGGCGGACTCCCCACATTCAGTACTTC.

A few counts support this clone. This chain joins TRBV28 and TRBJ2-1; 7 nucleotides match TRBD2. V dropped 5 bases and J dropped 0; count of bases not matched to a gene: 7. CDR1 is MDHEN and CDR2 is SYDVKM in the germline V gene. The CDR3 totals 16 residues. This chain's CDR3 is CASSAPGLSSYNEQFF. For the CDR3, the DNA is TGTGCCAGCAGTGCCCCGGGACTAAGCTCCTACAATGAGCAGTTCTTC.

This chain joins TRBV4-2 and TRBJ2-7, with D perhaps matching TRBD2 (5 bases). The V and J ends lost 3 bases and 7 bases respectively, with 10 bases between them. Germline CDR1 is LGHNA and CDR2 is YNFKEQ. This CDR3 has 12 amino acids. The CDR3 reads CASSHPSGEQYF. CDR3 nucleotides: TGTGCCAGCAGCCACCCCTCGGGGGAGCAGTACTTC.

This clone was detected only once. The CDR3 spells CASRHSGRAYNEQFF. The CDR3 bases are TGCGCCAGCAGACATAGCGGGAGGGCTTACAATGAGCAGTTCTTC. This rearrangement joins TRBV5-1 to TRBJ2-1, with 11 bases identical to TRBD2. The CDR3 covers 15 residues. Losses at the gene ends were 5 bases for V and 4 bases for J; bases not matched to a gene: 5. Germline CDR1 and CDR2: SGHRS and YFSETQ.

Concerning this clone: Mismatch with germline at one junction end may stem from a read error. DNA of the CDR3: TGTGCCAGCAGCTTGTCACTAGCGGGGTCTGAGGGAACGCAGTGTTTT. Encoded protein: CASSLSLAGSEGTQCF. The gene calls are TRBV5-4 and TRBJ2-3; TRBD2 matches at 10 bases. CDR1 and CDR2 (germline): SGHNT, YYREEE (reference sequence). This CDR3 is 16 amino acids long.

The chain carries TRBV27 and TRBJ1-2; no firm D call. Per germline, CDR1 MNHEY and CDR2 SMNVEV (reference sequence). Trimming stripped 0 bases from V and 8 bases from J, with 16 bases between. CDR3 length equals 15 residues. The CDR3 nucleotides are TGTGCCAGCAGTTTATCCCTGACACGTCCCGGAGGCTACACCTTC. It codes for CASSLSLTRPGGYTF.

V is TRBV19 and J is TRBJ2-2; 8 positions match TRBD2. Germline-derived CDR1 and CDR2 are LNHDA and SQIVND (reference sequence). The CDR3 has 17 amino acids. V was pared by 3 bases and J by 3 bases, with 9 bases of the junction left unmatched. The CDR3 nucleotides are TGTGCCAGTAGTATTCGGACGGGGGGGCCGGACACCGGGGAGCTGTTTTTT. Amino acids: CASSIRTGGPDTGELFF.

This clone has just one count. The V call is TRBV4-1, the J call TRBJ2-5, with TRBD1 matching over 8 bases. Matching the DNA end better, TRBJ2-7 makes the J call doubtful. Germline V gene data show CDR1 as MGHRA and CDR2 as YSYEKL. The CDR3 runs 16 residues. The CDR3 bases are TGCGCCAGCAGCCTCGGACAGGGCGATCACTCCTACGAGCAGTACTTC. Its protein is CASSLGQGDHSYEQYF.

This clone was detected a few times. CDR3 DNA: TGTGCCAGCAGTTTTGAGAGGGACAGGGAGATCCGGCAGTACTTC. It translates to CASSFERDREIRQYF. V and J are TRBV28 and TRBJ2-7, with TRBD1 matching over 9 bases. Germline V gene data show CDR1 as MDHEN and CDR2 as SYDVKM. Trimming removed 3 bases from V and 9 bases from J; junction bases left unmatched: 12. This CDR3 contains 15 residues.

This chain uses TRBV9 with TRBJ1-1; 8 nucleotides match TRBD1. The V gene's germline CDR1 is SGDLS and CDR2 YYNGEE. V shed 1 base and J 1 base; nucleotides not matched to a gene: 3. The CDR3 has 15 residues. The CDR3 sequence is CASSVSGTGNTEAFF. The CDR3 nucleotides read TGTGCCAGCAGCGTAAGCGGGACAGGGAACACTGAAGCTTTCTTT. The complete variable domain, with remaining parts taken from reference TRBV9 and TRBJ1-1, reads DSGVTQTPKHLITATGQRVTLRCSPRSGDLSVYWYQQSLDQGLQFLIQYYNGEERAKGNILERFSAQQFPDLHSELNLSSLELGDSALYFCASSVSGTGNTEAFFGQGTRLTVV.

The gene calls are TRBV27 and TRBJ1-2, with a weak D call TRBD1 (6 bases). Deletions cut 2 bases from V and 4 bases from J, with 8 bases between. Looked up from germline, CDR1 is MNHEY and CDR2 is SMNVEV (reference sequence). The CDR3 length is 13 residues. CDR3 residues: CASSLNRAYGYTF. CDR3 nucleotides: TGTGCCAGCAGTTTAAACAGGGCCTATGGCTACACCTTC.

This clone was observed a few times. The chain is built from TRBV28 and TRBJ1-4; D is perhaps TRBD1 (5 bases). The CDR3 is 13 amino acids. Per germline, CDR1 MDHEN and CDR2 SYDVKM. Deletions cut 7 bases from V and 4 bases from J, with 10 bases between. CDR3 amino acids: CASTSRDNEKLFF. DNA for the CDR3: TGTGCCAGCACCTCCAGGGATAATGAAAAACTGTTTTTT.

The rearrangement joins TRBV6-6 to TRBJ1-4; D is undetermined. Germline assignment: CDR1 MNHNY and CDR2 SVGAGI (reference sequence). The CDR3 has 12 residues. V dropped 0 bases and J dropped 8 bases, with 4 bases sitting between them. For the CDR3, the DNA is TGTGCCAGCAGTTACTCGAGGGAAAAACTGTTTTTT. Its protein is CASSYSREKLFF.